Listed below are T cell receptor beta chains from one sample, sequenced in a study of vaccination effects on CD4 cells after COVID-19. These TCRs are of unknown antigen specificity. Sequencing was performed with immunoSEQ multiplex PCR; in TCRdb, only in-frame clones are kept and a portion is missing. The sample holds tens of thousands of clones; around 74% are singletons and the top ten take about 2.2%. Sequenced material: CD4+ T cells from PBMCs cultured without peptide, taken after COVID-19 vaccination. These receptors all stem from a human donor who received a COVID-19 vaccine. Both conserved end residues are part of each CDR3. A D gene is named only where the DNA matches it firmly. Clone sizes are given selectively: once, few, many, or a class where the clone is expanded.

CDR3	DNA	D	V	size	J
CASSIPGQPQHF	TGTGCCAGCAGTATCCCGGGGCAGCCCCAGCATTTT	.	TRBV12-3/TRBV12-4	.	TRBJ1-5
CSVARQGLDYGYTF	TGCAGCGTCGCAAGACAGGGGTTAGACTATGGCTACACCTTC	TRBD1	TRBV29-1	.	TRBJ1-2
CAWSRTNYGYTF	TGTGCCTGGAGCCGGACCAACTATGGCTACACCTTC	.	TRBV30	.	TRBJ1-2
CASPVWGETNEQFF	TGTGCCAGTCCCGTGTGGGGGGAAACCAATGAGCAGTTCTTC	.	TRBV5-8	.	TRBJ2-1
CASSLGEGLNTGELFF	TGTGCCAGCAGCTTAGGGGAGGGCTTGAACACCGGGGAGCTGTTTTTT	TRBD2	TRBV11-1	few	TRBJ2-2
CASGLVLDGTVNTGELFF	TGTGCTAGTGGTTTGGTTTTAGATGGGACGGTGAACACCGGGGAGCTGTTTTTT	.	TRBV12-5	.	TRBJ2-2
CASSPGTSTDTQYF	TGTGCCAGCAGCCCCGGGACTAGCACAGATACGCAGTATTTT	.	TRBV3-1/TRBV3-2	.	TRBJ2-3
CASSLPQEKLFF	TGCGCCAGCAGCCTGCCACAGGAAAAACTGTTTTTT	.	TRBV4-1	.	TRBJ1-4
CASSETDRGYTF	TGTGCCAGCAGCGAGACAGACAGGGGCTACACCTTC	.	TRBV7-9	.	TRBJ1-2
CASSAPRGQPQHF	TGTGCCAGCAGTGCGCCACGGGGGCAGCCCCAGCATTTT	.	TRBV28	.	TRBJ1-5
CASSLPEQETQYF	TGCGCCAGCAGCTTGCCCGAGCAGGAGACCCAGTACTTC	.	TRBV5-1	.	TRBJ2-5
CASSRQTLNTEAFF	TGCGCCAGCAGCCGACAGACATTGAACACTGAAGCTTTCTTT	.	TRBV5-1	.	TRBJ1-1
CASSLTRSYNEQFF	TGTGCCAGCAGCTTAACCCGTTCCTACAATGAGCAGTTCTTC	.	TRBV7-9	few	TRBJ2-1
CASSFDTEAFF	TGTGCTAGCTCTTTCGACACTGAAGCTTTCTTT	.	TRBV12-5	few	TRBJ1-1
CASSEDRANTGELFF	TGTGCCAGCAGTGAAGACAGGGCGAACACCGGGGAGCTGTTTTTT	.	TRBV6-1	once	TRBJ2-2
CSVPTQRRGEVSSYNSPLHF	TGCAGCGTTCCCACCCAAAGGAGGGGAGAGGTTAGCTCCTATAATTCACCCCTCCACTTT	.	TRBV29-1	.	TRBJ1-6
CASSLASGGARDTQYF	TGTGCCAGCAGTTTGGCTAGCGGGGGGGCCAGAGATACGCAGTATTTT	TRBD2	TRBV6-2/TRBV6-3	.	TRBJ2-3
CSPILAEKQFF	TGCAGCCCTATACTAGCGGAAAAGCAGTTCTTC	TRBD2	TRBV29-1	.	TRBJ2-1
CASSYGASGAADTQYF	TGTGCCAGCAGTTACGGGGCTAGCGGGGCCGCAGATACGCAGTATTTT	TRBD2	TRBV6-6	.	TRBJ2-3
CASRPSGPETQYF	TGCGCCAGCAGGCCGTCGGGCCCCGAGACCCAGTACTTC	.	TRBV5-1	.	TRBJ2-5
CASSLTVGDRDSPLHF	TGTGCCAGCAGCTTAACGGTTGGGGACAGGGATTCACCCCTCCACTTT	TRBD1	TRBV11-2	.	TRBJ1-6
CASSPRPLSYNEQFF	TGTGCCAGCTCACCACGGCCTCTCTCCTACAATGAGCAGTTCTTC	.	TRBV18	.	TRBJ2-1
CASSLGVGTLKNEKLFF	TGTGCCAGCAGCTTGGGAGTCGGGACGCTTAAAAATGAAAAACTGTTTTTT	.	TRBV5-6	.	TRBJ1-4
CASRGSGQPQHF	TGTGCCAGCAGAGGGTCGGGTCAGCCCCAGCATTTT	.	TRBV28	.	TRBJ1-5
CASSARDRGLAGSSNEQFF	TGTGCCAGCAGCGCTAGGGACAGGGGACTAGCGGGTTCTAGCAATGAGCAGTTCTTC	TRBD2	TRBV9	.	TRBJ2-1
CASSYEGSGANVLTF	TGTGCCAGCAGCTACGAGGGCTCTGGGGCCAACGTCCTGACTTTC	.	TRBV6-5	once	TRBJ2-6
CASSSTYTGELFF	TGTGCCAGCAGCTCGACCTACACCGGGGAGCTGTTTTTT	.	TRBV7-2	.	TRBJ2-2
CASSKRNYGYTF	TGTGCCAGTAGTAAGAGGAACTATGGCTACACCTTC	.	TRBV19	.	TRBJ1-2
CASRQLNEQFF	TGTGCCAGCCGACAGTTAAATGAGCAGTTCTTC	.	TRBV6-5	.	TRBJ2-1
CASSPRRGTYNSPLHF	TGTGCCAGCAGTCCCCGCAGGGGGACTTATAATTCACCCCTCCACTTT	TRBD1	TRBV28	.	TRBJ1-6
CASSPMDRGSNQPQHF	TGTGCCAGTAGTCCGATGGACAGGGGTAGCAATCAGCCCCAGCATTTT	TRBD1	TRBV19	.	TRBJ1-5
CASSRVNQPQHF	TGTGCCAGCAGCCGAGTGAATCAGCCCCAGCATTTT	.	TRBV3-1/TRBV3-2	.	TRBJ1-5
CASSIGGGLTGELFF	TGTGCCAGTAGTATAGGAGGGGGACTCACCGGGGAGCTGTTTTTT	.	TRBV19	few	TRBJ2-2
CASSVTGTGNFNYGYTF	TGCGCCAGCAGCGTAACCGGGACAGGGAATTTTAACTATGGCTACACCTTC	TRBD1	TRBV5-1	.	TRBJ1-2
CASSLFGGLDTDTQYF	TGTGCCAGCAGCTTGTTTGGGGGCCTTGACACAGATACGCAGTATTTT	.	TRBV5-4	.	TRBJ2-3
CASSRIGQGGYGYTF	TGTGCCAGCAGTCGCATCGGACAGGGAGGGTATGGCTACACCTTC	TRBD1	TRBV27	few	TRBJ1-2
CASSLGVDRQTDTQYF	TGTGCCAGCAGCTTAGGAGTGGACAGACAGACAGATACGCAGTATTTT	.	TRBV7-7	.	TRBJ2-3
CASSSQDRGLSGNTIYF	TGCGCCAGCAGCTCGCAAGACAGGGGGCTCAGTGGAAACACCATATATTTT	TRBD1	TRBV5-1	.	TRBJ1-3
CASSLTGASTSSGNTIYF	TGCGCCAGCAGCTTAACAGGGGCTTCCACCAGCTCTGGAAACACCATATATTTT	TRBD1	TRBV5-1	.	TRBJ1-3
CASSLRQGGETQYF	TGTGCCAGCTCACTCCGACAGGGAGGGGAGACCCAGTACTTC	.	TRBV18	.	TRBJ2-5
CASSLLFGSEYRSSAGYTF	TGTGCCAGCAGCTTACTTTTTGGATCCGAATATAGGTCGTCAGCGGGCTACACCTTC	.	TRBV7-2	.	TRBJ1-2
CASRGRWVQPQHF	TGTGCCAGCAGAGGACGGTGGGTTCAGCCCCAGCATTTT	.	TRBV12-3/TRBV12-4	.	TRBJ1-5
CSGRGVNLGGTDTQYF	TGCAGCGGGAGGGGAGTTAACTTGGGGGGTACAGATACGCAGTATTTT	.	TRBV29-1	.	TRBJ2-3
CAWGTGTLNTEAFF	TGTGCCTGGGGGACCGGGACCTTGAACACTGAAGCTTTCTTT	.	TRBV30	.	TRBJ1-1
CASSVGDLPYNSPLHF	TGTGCCAGCAGTGTCGGGGATCTTCCCTATAATTCACCCCTCCACTTT	.	TRBV25-1	.	TRBJ1-6
CASTPQGYTEAFF	TGCGCCAGCACTCCACAGGGGTATACTGAAGCTTTCTTT	TRBD1	TRBV5-1	.	TRBJ1-1
CASSYARQVDTGELFF	TGTGCCAGCAGTTACGCGCGCCAGGTAGACACCGGGGAGCTGTTTTTT	.	TRBV6-6	.	TRBJ2-2
CASSGDQWLLSSPLHF	TGTGCCAGCAGTGGGGATCAGTGGTTGTTGAGTTCACCCCTCCACTTT	.	TRBV6-1	.	TRBJ1-6
CASSLQPTLGGYTF	TGTGCCAGTAGTCTCCAGCCCACGCTGGGGGGCTACACCTTC	.	TRBV19	.	TRBJ1-2
CASSIQTDTDTQYF	TGTGCCAGTAGTATACAGACAGACACAGATACGCAGTATTTT	.	TRBV19	.	TRBJ2-3
CSASQGPGSPLHF	TGCAGTGCTAGTCAGGGGCCGGGGTCACCCCTCCACTTT	.	TRBV20-1	few	TRBJ1-6
CASSLRSGAYEKLFF	TGCGCCAGCAGCTTGAGATCAGGGGCGTATGAAAAACTGTTTTTT	.	TRBV5-1	.	TRBJ1-4
CASSLSRDTEAFF	TGTGCCAGCAGCTTATCGCGGGACACTGAAGCTTTCTTT	.	TRBV7-3	few	TRBJ1-1
CASSPGQARKLFF	TGTGCCAGCAGCCCGGGACAGGCCCGAAAACTGTTTTTT	TRBD1	TRBV3-1/TRBV3-2	.	TRBJ1-4